A selection of T cell receptor beta chains follows, all from one sample in a study of control samples from healthy donors and cancer patients. Profiled with immunoSEQ multiplex PCR; TCRdb holds only in-frame clones, not every one. Counted here are about 28,000 clones, 91% occurring once; the ten biggest clones make up roughly 12%. Input material: PBMCs. Receptors were obtained from a man between 50 and 59 years old with lung cancer. CDR3s include the opening cysteine and the closing phenylalanine or tryptophan. Fields, in order: D gene, V gene, J gene, clone size, CDR3 protein, CDR3 DNA. The D gene is left open where the match is weak. Clone size appears in some rows only: once, few, many, or a class for an expanded clone.

-	TRBV19	TRBJ1-2	-	CASRRTPNYGYTF	TGTGCCAGTAGGAGGACGCCGAACTATGGCTACACCTTC
-	TRBV7-3	TRBJ1-3	-	CASSLGGFGNTIYF	TGTGCCAGCAGCTTAGGGGGTTTTGGAAACACCATATATTTT
TRBD2	TRBV2	TRBJ2-7	-	CASSSSLLAGAGEQYF	TGTGCCAGCAGTTCAAGCCTACTAGCGGGGGCGGGGGAGCAGTACTTC
-	TRBV28	TRBJ1-3	-	CASTIESGNGIYF	TGTGCCAGCACTATAGAATCTGGAAACGGCATATATTTT
-	TRBV5-1	TRBJ2-1	-	CASSPKGVVNEQFF	TGCGCCAGCAGCCCTAAGGGAGTAGTTAATGAGCAGTTCTTC
-	TRBV19	TRBJ2-5	-	CASSITGVQETQYF	TGTGCCAGTAGTATAACGGGGGTCCAAGAGACCCAGTACTTC
-	TRBV18	TRBJ2-3	-	CASSGSEGSTDTQYF	TGTGCCAGCTCAGGATCTGAGGGGAGCACAGATACGCAGTATTTT
-	TRBV7-9	TRBJ2-3	-	CASSLHRSTDTQYF	TGTGCCAGCAGCCTCCACAGGAGCACAGATACGCAGTATTTT
-	TRBV5-1	TRBJ2-1	-	CASSARTEYNEQFF	TGCGCCAGCAGCGCACGGACAGAATACAATGAGCAGTTCTTC
-	TRBV6-5	TRBJ2-2	-	CASSYSGFSNTGELFF	TGTGCCAGCAGTTACTCAGGGTTTTCGAACACCGGGGAGCTGTTTTTT
-	TRBV7-5	TRBJ2-7	-	CARSLERDRPYEQYF	TGTGCCAGAAGCTTAGAAAGGGACAGACCCTACGAGCAGTACTTC
-	TRBV9	TRBJ1-5	-	CASSPPGGNQPQHF	TGTGCCAGCAGCCCACCGGGGGGCAATCAGCCCCAGCATTTT
TRBD2	TRBV6-5	TRBJ2-1	-	CASSYLSAGGNHEQFF	TGTGCCAGCAGTTACTTGTCCGCGGGGGGCAACCATGAGCAGTTCTTC
-	TRBV5-1	TRBJ1-4	-	CASSLVGDKDEKLFF	TGCGCCAGCAGCTTGGTAGGGGATAAGGATGAAAAACTGTTTTTT
-	TRBV18	TRBJ2-5	-	CASSPGGQETQYF	TGTGCCAGCTCACCGGGAGGTCAAGAGACCCAGTACTTC
TRBD1	TRBV7-2	TRBJ2-1	-	CASSPGQGARNEQFF	TGTGCCAGCAGCCCCGGACAGGGGGCTAGGAATGAGCAGTTCTTC
-	TRBV6-6	TRBJ1-2	-	CASSYSPGEGYTF	TGTGCCAGCAGTTACTCACCAGGGGAGGGCTACACCTTC
-	TRBV7-2	TRBJ2-2	-	CASSLMRATGELFF	TGTGCCAGCAGCTTGATGAGGGCAACCGGGGAGCTGTTTTTT
TRBD1	TRBV18	TRBJ2-1	-	CASSPPNRKGAGYNEQFF	TGTGCCAGCTCACCACCGAATAGGAAGGGGGCGGGCTACAATGAGCAGTTCTTC
-	TRBV12-3/TRBV12-4	TRBJ2-7	once	CASRGFDEQYF	TGTGCCAGCAGGGGTTTCGACGAGCAGTACTTC
-	TRBV19	TRBJ1-2	-	CASSGSGQANYGYTF	TGTGCCAGTAGTGGATCGGGACAAGCTAACTATGGCTACACCTTC
-	TRBV5-4	TRBJ1-5	-	CASSLGGSNQPQHF	TGTGCCAGCAGCTTGGGGGGGAGCAATCAGCCCCAGCATTTT
-	TRBV30	TRBJ1-1	-	CAWGLARNTEAFF	TGTGCCTGGGGCTTGGCTAGGAACACTGAAGCTTTCTTT
TRBD2	TRBV7-3	TRBJ2-7	-	CASSLNPGGASYEQYF	TGTGCCAGCAGCTTAAATCCCGGGGGGGCTAGCTACGAGCAGTACTTC
TRBD1	TRBV3-1/TRBV3-2	TRBJ1-2	-	CASSHRQGRSNGYTF	TGTGCCAGCAGCCACCGACAGGGCCGAAGTAATGGCTACACCTTC
TRBD1	TRBV6-5	TRBJ2-5	few	CASGQAKETQYF	TGTGCCAGCGGACAGGCTAAAGAGACCCAGTACTTC
TRBD2	TRBV3-1/TRBV3-2	TRBJ2-2	-	CATSGSSGGVDAGELFF	TGTGCCACCTCGGGAAGTAGCGGGGGGGTAGATGCCGGGGAGCTGTTTTTT
TRBD1	TRBV7-9	TRBJ2-7	-	CASRGTGGYEQYF	TGTGCCAGCAGAGGGACAGGGGGTTACGAGCAGTACTTC
-	TRBV24-1	TRBJ2-5	-	CATSDLVQGGETQYF	TGTGCCACCAGTGATTTAGTTCAGGGAGGCGAGACCCAGTACTTC
TRBD1	TRBV4-1	TRBJ2-5	-	CASSQEGTGYQETQYF	TGCGCCAGCAGCCAAGAAGGGACAGGGTACCAAGAGACCCAGTACTTC
-	TRBV6-6	TRBJ1-5	-	CASSYGEPQHF	TGTGCCAGCAGTTACGGTGAGCCCCAGCATTTT
-	TRBV3-1/TRBV3-2	TRBJ1-1	-	CASSHGKGINTEAFF	TGTGCCAGCAGCCACGGCAAGGGGATCAACACTGAAGCTTTCTTT
-	TRBV2	TRBJ1-2	-	CASSEEGRVHGYTF	TGTGCCAGCAGTGAAGAGGGCAGGGTTCATGGCTACACCTTC
TRBD1	TRBV28	TRBJ1-5	-	CASRDRGLGQPQHF	TGTGCCAGCAGGGACAGGGGGCTTGGGCAGCCCCAGCATTTT
-	TRBV27	TRBJ1-2	-	CASSPLTQQGRGTVGGYTF	TGTGCCAGCAGTCCCCTGACCCAACAGGGACGGGGGACGGTAGGTGGCTACACCTTC
-	TRBV29-1	TRBJ1-2	-	CSVRTSYGYTF	TGCAGCGTTCGGACAAGCTATGGCTACACCTTC
-	TRBV5-3	TRBJ2-3	-	CARRTDAADTQYF	TGTGCCAGAAGGACCGACGCCGCAGATACGCAGTATTTT
-	TRBV5-4	TRBJ2-5	-	CASSFGALQETQYF	TGTGCCAGCAGCTTTGGGGCCCTCCAAGAGACCCAGTACTTC
TRBD2	TRBV7-8	TRBJ2-2	-	CASSLLVAGPSRTGELFF	TGTGCCAGCAGCTTATTGGTAGCGGGGCCATCGAGGACCGGGGAGCTGTTTTTT
TRBD2	TRBV19	TRBJ2-1	-	CASSIGLAGGEQFF	TGTGCCAGTAGTATAGGACTAGCGGGGGGTGAGCAGTTCTTC
-	TRBV3-1/TRBV3-2	TRBJ1-1	-	CASSQEGGARTVGTEAFF	TGTGCCAGCAGCCAAGAAGGGGGGGCTAGGACGGTAGGGACTGAAGCTTTCTTT
TRBD1	TRBV18	TRBJ2-3	-	CASSPGTGSTDTQYF	TGTGCCAGCTCACCCGGGACAGGCTCCACAGATACGCAGTATTTT
-	TRBV19	TRBJ1-1	-	CASGGDYDTEAFF	TGTGCCAGTGGGGGGGATTATGACACTGAAGCTTTCTTT
-	TRBV10-3	TRBJ1-1	-	CAISEITGRAFF	TGTGCCATCAGTGAAATAACAGGGAGGGCTTTCTTT
TRBD2	TRBV3-1/TRBV3-2	TRBJ2-1	-	CASSQEPTAGSRDEQFF	TGTGCCAGCAGCCAAGAGCCTACAGCGGGGTCGAGGGATGAGCAGTTCTTC
-	TRBV7-9	TRBJ2-6	-	CASSLRGSGANVLTF	TGTGCCAGCAGCTTAAGGGGTTCGGGGGCCAACGTCCTGACTTTC
-	TRBV19	TRBJ2-3	-	CASSISLDTQYF	TGTGCCAGTAGTATTAGTCTAGATACGCAGTATTTT
TRBD1	TRBV2	TRBJ2-7	-	CASSDPGTVPYEQYF	TGTGCCAGCAGTGACCCAGGGACAGTACCGTACGAGCAGTACTTC
-	TRBV5-1	TRBJ1-5	-	CASIEPQHF	TGCGCCAGCATCGAGCCCCAGCATTTT
TRBD1	TRBV19	TRBJ1-6	-	CASTPTGSNSPLHF	TGTGCCAGTACTCCGACAGGGTCGAATTCACCCCTCCACTTT
-	TRBV30	TRBJ1-6	-	CAWSTETLSSYNSPLHF	TGTGCCTGGAGTACGGAAACCCTAAGCTCCTATAATTCACCCCTCCACTTT